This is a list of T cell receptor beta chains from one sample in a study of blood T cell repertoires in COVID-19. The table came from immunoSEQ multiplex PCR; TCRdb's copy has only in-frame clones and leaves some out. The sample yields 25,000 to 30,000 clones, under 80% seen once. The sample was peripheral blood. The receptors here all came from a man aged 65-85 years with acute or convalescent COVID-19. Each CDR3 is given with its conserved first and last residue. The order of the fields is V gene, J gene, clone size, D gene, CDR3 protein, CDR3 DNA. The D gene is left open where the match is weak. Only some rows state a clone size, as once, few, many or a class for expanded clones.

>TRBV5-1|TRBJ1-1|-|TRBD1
CASSLSGQQEAFF
TGCGCCAGCAGCTTGTCGGGACAGCAAGAAGCTTTCTTT
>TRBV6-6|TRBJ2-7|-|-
CASSYSTTGHEQYF
TGTGCCAGCAGTTACTCGACTACGGGCCACGAGCAGTACTTC
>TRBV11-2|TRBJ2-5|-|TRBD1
CASVLNIVGQAQETQYF
TGTGCCAGCGTTTTAAACATTGTTGGACAGGCACAAGAGACCCAGTACTTC
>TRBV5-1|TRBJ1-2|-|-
CASSLDPEDYGYTF
TGCGCCAGCAGCTTGGATCCCGAGGACTATGGCTACACCTTC
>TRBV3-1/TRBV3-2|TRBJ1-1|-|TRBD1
CASSRDRVRSLAFF
TGTGCCAGCAGCCGTGACAGGGTGAGGTCGTTGGCTTTCTTT
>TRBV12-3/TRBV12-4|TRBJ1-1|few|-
CASKPRRGPEAFF
TGTGCCAGCAAACCAAGGAGGGGCCCTGAAGCTTTCTTT
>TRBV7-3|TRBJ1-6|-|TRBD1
CASSPGGGNSPLHF
TGTGCCAGCAGCCCAGGGGGCGGTAATTCACCCCTCCACTTT
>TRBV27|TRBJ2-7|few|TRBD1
CASYTITGQGFGVHEQYF
TGTGCCAGTTACACTATTACGGGACAGGGGTTTGGAGTCCACGAGCAGTACTTC
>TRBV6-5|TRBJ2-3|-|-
CATGRTGDTQYF
TGTGCCACCGGCAGGACTGGAGATACGCAGTATTTT
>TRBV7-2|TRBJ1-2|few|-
CASSFSRQTSNYGYTF
TGTGCCAGCAGCTTTAGCCGGCAGACGTCTAACTATGGCTACACCTTC
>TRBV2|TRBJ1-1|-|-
CASTTALNTEAFF
TGTGCCAGCACGACAGCCCTGAACACTGAAGCTTTCTTT
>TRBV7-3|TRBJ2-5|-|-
CASSLSPGGEETQYF
TGTGCCAGCAGCTTAAGTCCTGGAGGGGAGGAGACCCAGTACTTC
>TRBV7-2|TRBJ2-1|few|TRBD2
CASSFSGSQYNEQFF
TGTGCCAGCAGCTTTAGCGGGAGTCAATACAATGAGCAGTTCTTC
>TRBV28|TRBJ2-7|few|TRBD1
CASSAPGQGGTRGEQYF
TGTGCCAGCAGTGCCCCGGGACAGGGGGGGACTCGGGGCGAGCAGTACTTC
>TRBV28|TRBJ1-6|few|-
CASRSGGGSYNSPLHF
TGTGCCAGCAGGTCCGGGGGGGGGTCCTATAATTCACCCCTCCACTTT
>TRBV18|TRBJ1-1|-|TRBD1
CASSLTGQGDTEAFF
TGTGCCAGCTCACTTACGGGACAGGGGGACACTGAAGCTTTCTTT
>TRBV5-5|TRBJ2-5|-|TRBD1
CASSRQGAQETQYF
TGTGCCAGCAGCCGACAGGGGGCACAAGAGACCCAGTACTTC
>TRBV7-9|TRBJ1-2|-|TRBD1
CASSLDRTGNYGYTF
TGTGCCAGCAGCTTAGATAGGACAGGCAACTATGGCTACACCTTC
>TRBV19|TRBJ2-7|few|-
CASGGTSSYEQYF
TGTGCCAGTGGGGGCACCAGCTCCTACGAGCAGTACTTC
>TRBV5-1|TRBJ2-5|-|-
CASRFSRETQYF
TGCGCCAGCAGGTTTTCCCGGGAGACCCAGTACTTC
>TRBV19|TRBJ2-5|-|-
CASSKGLKETQYF
TGTGCCAGTAGTAAAGGACTGAAAGAGACCCAGTACTTC
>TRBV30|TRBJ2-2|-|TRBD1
CAWTPHQGAGVTGELFF
TGTGCCTGGACCCCCCACCAGGGGGCCGGGGTCACCGGGGAGCTGTTTTTT
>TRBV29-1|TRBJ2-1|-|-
CSVVVPSRGNNEQFF
TGCAGCGTTGTTGTACCTTCCCGAGGTAACAATGAGCAGTTCTTC
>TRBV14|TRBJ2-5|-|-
CASSQAQETQYF
TGTGCCAGCAGCCAGGCTCAAGAGACCCAGTACTTC
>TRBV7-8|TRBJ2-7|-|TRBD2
CASSLALAGGNYEQYF
TGTGCCAGCAGCTTAGCGCTAGCGGGGGGCAACTACGAGCAGTACTTC
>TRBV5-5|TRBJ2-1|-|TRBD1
CASSLVRDRGLESSYNEQFF
TGTGCCAGCAGCTTGGTCCGGGACAGGGGGCTTGAGAGCTCCTACAATGAGCAGTTCTTC
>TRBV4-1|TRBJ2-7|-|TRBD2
CASSLLAGGPFEQYF
TGCGCCAGCAGCCTTCTAGCGGGAGGGCCATTCGAGCAGTACTTC
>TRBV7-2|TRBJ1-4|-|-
CASSNSPGRWRTNEKLFF
TGTGCCAGCAGCAATAGCCCTGGTCGGTGGAGAACTAATGAAAAACTGTTTTTT
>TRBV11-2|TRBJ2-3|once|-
CASSFSPPDSRCSTDTQYF
TGTGCCAGCAGCTTTTCTCCCCCGGACAGCCGATGTAGCACAGATACGCAGTATTTT
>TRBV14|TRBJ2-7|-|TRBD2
CASSPGRVEQYF
TGTGCCAGCAGCCCAGGGAGGGTCGAGCAGTACTTC